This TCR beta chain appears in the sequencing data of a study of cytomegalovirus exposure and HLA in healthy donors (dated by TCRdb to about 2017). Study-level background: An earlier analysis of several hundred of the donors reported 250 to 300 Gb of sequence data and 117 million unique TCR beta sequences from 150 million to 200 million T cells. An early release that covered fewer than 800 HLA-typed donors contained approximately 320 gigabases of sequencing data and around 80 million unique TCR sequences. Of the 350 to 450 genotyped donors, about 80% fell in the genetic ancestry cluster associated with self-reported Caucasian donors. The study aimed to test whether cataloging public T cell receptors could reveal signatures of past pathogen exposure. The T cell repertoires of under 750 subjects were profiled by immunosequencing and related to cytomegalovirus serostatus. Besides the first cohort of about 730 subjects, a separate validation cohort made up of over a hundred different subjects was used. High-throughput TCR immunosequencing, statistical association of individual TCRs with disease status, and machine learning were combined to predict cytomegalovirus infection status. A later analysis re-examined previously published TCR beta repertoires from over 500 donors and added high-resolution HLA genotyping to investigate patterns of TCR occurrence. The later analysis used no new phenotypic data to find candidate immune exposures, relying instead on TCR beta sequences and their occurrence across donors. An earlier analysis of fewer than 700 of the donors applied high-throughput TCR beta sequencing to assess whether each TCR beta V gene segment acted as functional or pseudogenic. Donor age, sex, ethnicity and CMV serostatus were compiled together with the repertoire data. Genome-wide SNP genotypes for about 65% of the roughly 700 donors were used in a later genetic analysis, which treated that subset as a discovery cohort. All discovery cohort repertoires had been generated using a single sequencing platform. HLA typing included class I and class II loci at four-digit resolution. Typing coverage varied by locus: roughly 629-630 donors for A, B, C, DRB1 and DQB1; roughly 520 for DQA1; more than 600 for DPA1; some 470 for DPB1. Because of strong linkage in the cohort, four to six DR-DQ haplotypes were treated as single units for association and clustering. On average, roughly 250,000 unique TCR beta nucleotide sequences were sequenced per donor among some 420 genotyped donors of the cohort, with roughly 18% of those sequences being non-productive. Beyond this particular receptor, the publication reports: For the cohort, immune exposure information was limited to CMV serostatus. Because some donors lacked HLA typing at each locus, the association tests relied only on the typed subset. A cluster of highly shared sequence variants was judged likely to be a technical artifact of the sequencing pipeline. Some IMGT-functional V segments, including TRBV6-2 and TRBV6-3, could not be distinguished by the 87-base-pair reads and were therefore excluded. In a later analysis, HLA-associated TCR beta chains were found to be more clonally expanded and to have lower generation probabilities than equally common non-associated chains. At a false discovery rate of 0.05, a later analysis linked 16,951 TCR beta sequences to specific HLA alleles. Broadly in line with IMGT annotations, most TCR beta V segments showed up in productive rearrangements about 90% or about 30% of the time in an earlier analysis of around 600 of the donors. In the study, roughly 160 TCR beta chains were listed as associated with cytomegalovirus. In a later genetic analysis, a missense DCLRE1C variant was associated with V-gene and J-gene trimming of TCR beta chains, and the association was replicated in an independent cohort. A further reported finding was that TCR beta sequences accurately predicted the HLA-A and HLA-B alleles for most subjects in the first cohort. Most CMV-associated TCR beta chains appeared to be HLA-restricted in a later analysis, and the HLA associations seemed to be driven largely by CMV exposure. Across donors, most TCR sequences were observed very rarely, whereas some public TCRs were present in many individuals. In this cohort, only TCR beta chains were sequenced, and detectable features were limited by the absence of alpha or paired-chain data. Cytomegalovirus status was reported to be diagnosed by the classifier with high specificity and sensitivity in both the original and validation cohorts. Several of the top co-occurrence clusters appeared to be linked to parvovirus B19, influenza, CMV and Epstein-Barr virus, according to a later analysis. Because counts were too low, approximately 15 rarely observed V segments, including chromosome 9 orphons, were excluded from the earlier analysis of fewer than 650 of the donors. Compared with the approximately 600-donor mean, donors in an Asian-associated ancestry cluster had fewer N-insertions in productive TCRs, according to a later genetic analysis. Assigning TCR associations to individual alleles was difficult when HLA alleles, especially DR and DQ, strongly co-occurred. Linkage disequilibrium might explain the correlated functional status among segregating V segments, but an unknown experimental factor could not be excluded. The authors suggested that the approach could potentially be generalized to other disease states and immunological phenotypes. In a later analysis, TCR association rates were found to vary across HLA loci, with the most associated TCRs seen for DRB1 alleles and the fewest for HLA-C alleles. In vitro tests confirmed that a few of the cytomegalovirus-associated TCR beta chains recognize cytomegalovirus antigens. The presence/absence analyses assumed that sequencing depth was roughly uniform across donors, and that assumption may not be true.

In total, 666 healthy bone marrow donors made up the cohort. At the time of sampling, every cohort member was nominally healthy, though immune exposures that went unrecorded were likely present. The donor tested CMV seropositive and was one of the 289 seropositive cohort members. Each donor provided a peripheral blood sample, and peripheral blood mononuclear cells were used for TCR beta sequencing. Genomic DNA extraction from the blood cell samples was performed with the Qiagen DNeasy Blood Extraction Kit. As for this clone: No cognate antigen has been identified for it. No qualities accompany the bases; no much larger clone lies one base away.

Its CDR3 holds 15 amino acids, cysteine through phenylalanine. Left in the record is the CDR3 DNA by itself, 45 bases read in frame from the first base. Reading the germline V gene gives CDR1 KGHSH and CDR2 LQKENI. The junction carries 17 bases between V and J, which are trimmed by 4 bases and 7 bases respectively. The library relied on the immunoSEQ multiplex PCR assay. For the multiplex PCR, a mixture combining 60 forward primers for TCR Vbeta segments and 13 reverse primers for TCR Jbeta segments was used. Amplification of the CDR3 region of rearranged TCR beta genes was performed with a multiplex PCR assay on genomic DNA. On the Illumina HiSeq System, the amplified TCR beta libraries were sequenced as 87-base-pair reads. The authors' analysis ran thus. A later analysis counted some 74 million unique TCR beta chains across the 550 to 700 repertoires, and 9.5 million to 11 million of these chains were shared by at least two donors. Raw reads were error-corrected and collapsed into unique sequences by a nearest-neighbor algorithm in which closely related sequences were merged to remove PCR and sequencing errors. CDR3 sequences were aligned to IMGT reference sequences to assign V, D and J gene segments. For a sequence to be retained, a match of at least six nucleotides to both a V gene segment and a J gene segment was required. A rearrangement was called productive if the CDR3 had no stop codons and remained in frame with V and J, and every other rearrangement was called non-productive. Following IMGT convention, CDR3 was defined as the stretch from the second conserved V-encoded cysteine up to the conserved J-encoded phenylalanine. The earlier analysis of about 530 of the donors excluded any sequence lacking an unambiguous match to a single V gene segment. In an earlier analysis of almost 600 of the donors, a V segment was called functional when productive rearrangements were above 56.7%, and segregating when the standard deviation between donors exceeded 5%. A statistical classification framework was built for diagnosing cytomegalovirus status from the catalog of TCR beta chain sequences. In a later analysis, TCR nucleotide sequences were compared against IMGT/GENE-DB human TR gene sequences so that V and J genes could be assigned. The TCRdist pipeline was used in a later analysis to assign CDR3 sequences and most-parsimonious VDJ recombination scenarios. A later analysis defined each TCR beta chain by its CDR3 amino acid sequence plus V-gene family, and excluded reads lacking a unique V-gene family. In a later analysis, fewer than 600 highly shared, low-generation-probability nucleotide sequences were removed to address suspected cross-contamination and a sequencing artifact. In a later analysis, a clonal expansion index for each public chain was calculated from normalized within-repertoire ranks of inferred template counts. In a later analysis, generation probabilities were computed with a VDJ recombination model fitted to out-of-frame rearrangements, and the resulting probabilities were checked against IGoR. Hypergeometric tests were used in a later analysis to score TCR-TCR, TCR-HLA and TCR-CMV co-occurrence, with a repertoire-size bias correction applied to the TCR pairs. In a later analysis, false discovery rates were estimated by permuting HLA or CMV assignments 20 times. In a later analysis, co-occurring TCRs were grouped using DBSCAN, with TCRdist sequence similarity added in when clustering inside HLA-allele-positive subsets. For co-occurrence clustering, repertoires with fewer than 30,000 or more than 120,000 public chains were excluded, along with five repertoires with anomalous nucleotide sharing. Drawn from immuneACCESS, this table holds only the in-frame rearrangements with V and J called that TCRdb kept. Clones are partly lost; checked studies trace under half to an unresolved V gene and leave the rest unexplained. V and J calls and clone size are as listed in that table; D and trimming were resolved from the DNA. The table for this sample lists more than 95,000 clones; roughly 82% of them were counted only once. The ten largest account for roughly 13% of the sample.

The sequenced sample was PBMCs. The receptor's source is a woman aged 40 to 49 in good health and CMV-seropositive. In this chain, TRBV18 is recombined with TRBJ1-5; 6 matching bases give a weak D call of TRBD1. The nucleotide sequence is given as TGTGCCAGCTCACGAACCGGGACATCGGGGCAGCCCCAGCATTTT. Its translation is CASSRTGTSGQPQHF. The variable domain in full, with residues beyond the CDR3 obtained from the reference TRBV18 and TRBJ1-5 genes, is NAGVMQNPRHLVRRRGQEARLRCSPMKGHSHVYWYRQLPEEGLKFMVYLQKENIIDESGMPKERFSAEFPKEGPSILRIQQVVRGDSAAYFCASSRTGTSGQPQHFGDGTRLSIL.